This TCR beta chain was identified during a study of beta chain features in type 1 diabetes. Whole-study results and caveats: Shortening of TCRB CDR3s, moderate but significant, appeared in all four CD4+ subsets of Type 1 diabetes patients. Among patients, naive, central memory and Treg TCRB repertoires appeared more similar than among healthy donors. Using cDNA template may skew counts toward highly expressing activated cells.

This clone was counted a few times. Its specificity is unknown. Sequenced material consisted of expressed TCRB transcripts (all of the isolated RNA was reverse transcribed). This table comes from immunoSEQ multiplex PCR, and its TCRdb copy is limited to in-frame clones, with some not included. The table records more than 250,000 clones, 20% of them present only once. This TCR was sampled from a woman between 40 and 55 years old with type 1 diabetes. Sample: naive CD4+ T cells from blood.

The CDR3 loop reads CASSQDPTGFGYTF. CDR3 sequence (DNA): TGTGCCAGCAGCCAAGACCCTACCGGGTTTGGCTACACCTTC. The V and J genes are TRBV4-2 and TRBJ1-2; D not resolved. V was shortened by 0 bases and J by 7 bases, with 12 bases between the two germline ends. The CDR3 runs to 14 residues. In germline, CDR1 is LGHNA, CDR2 YNFKEQ.